This T cell receptor (beta chain) appears in the sequencing data of a study of T cells after yellow fever vaccination. General study findings and limits: A large majority of primary-vaccination clones showed up again after the booster (approximately 95% CD4, roughly 88% CD8). One caveat is that FACS-sorted repertoires could contain abundant clonotypes contaminating from the bulk population. The secondary T-cell response peaked on day 5, not day 15, but was weaker.

TCRdb re-called the 5' RACE reads through MiXCR, storing one row per CDR3 protein. The sample gives roughly 150,000 distinct CDR3 sequences, around 6.3% of which show up once; under 0.7% is in the top ten. Ten or more counts support this clonotype. The antigen remains undetermined. Looked up from germline, CDR1 is SNHLY and CDR2 is FYNNEI. V lost 7 bases to trimming and J lost 1 base, with 7 bases between them. This CDR3 region has 13 residues. The sequence came from a young man who received the YFV17D yellow fever vaccine. The rearrangement uses TRBV2 and TRBJ2-2, with D unresolved. The starting material was CD4+ T cells sorted from PBMCs, obtained 10 days after the yellow fever booster vaccination. The CDR3 nucleotides read TGTGCCAGCAAGTTGCGGAACACCGGGGAGCTGTTTTTT. This gives the protein CASKLRNTGELFF.